Below are 29 T cell receptor beta chains sequenced from a single sample in a study of control samples from healthy donors and cancer patients. The repertoire was sequenced with immunoSEQ multiplex PCR; TCRdb's copy has only in-frame clones and lacks some. Found here are some 99,000 clones, around nine tenths of them singletons; the top ten hold 3.5% to 4.5%. Input material: blood. Source of these receptors: a human donor in good health. The donor label of this sample is uncertain.

V is TRBV27 and J is TRBJ1-5, with D perhaps TRBD1 (5 bases). Germline V CDR1 and CDR2: MNHEY, SMNVEV (reference sequence). This CDR3 is built from 14 residues. V lost 3 bases and J 6 bases, leaving 12 bases between the germline ends. The CDR3 loop reads CASSFRGVGQPQHF. The CDR3 DNA reads as TGTGCCAGCAGTTTTAGAGGGGTAGGTCAGCCCCAGCATTTT.

V and J are TRBV7-6 and TRBJ2-1; tentative D call: TRBD1 (6 bases). CDR3 length equals 14 residues. Germline CDR1 reads SGHVS; CDR2 reads FNYEAQ. The V end lost 4 bases, the J end lost 7 bases, and 14 bases lay between the germline ends. The CDR3 loop is CASSSTTGWNEQFF. The CDR3 DNA follows: TGTGCCAGCAGCTCTACGACAGGCTGGAATGAGCAGTTCTTC.

The gene calls are TRBV5-1 and TRBJ1-1, with 11 bases aligning to TRBD1. J was trimmed by 11 bases and V by 2 bases; bases with no gene match: 5. CDR3 length equals 13 residues. The germline gives CDR1 SGHRS, CDR2 YFSETQ. CDR3 in DNA: TGCGCCAGCAGCTTCGGGGACAGGGGGGTCGCTTTCTTT. This translates into CASSFGDRGVAFF.

The chain recombines TRBV25-1 with TRBJ1-6; weak D call: TRBD1 (6 bases). V shed 3 bases and J shed 7 bases, with 16 bases lying between them. The V gene's germline CDR1 is MGHDK and CDR2 SYGVNS. The CDR3 length is 16 residues. The CDR3 sequence: CASSEPAPGHNSPLHF. CDR3 coding DNA: TGTGCCAGCAGTGAGCCAGCCCCGGGACACAATTCACCCCTCCACTTT.

The chain links TRBV18 to TRBJ2-1; D not resolved. This CDR3 region has 11 residues. V lost 2 bases and J 9 bases, leaving 5 bases between the germline ends. Germline V gene lookup returns CDR1 KGHSH and CDR2 LQKENI. CDR3 amino acids: CASSPDREQFF. As DNA, the CDR3 is TGTGCCAGCTCACCAGATCGTGAGCAGTTCTTC.

The chain links TRBV7-6 to TRBJ2-3; 9 bases are a match to TRBD2. Germline CDR1 and CDR2: SGHVS and FNYEAQ. The CDR3 totals 17 residues. J was trimmed by 6 bases and V by 4 bases; bases with no gene match: 14. The CDR3 protein is CASSSINPGLAGDTQYF. As DNA, the CDR3 is TGTGCCAGCAGCTCGATTAACCCGGGACTAGCAGGGGATACGCAGTATTTT.

The chain links TRBV3-1 (or the pseudogene TRBV3-2) to TRBJ2-1, with 13 bases lining up with TRBD2. Germline V gene data show CDR1 as LGHDT and CDR2 as YNNKEL (reference sequence). The CDR3 consists of 19 residues. V was pared by 0 bases and J by 8 bases, with 13 bases of the junction left unmatched. The CDR3 loop reads CASSQDRTSGGAPYDEQFF. CDR3 nucleotides: TGTGCCAGCAGCCAAGATCGCACTAGCGGGGGGGCCCCGTACGATGAGCAGTTCTTC.

The chain is built from TRBV12-3 or TRBV12-4 and TRBJ1-1; D remains unclear. Trimming left V 8 bases short and J 7 bases short, with 14 bases between. This CDR3 is 12 amino acids long. CDR3 DNA: TGTGCCAGCTGCTTGAGTGCGTATGAAGCTTTCTTT. It codes for CASCLSAYEAFF.

A remark on this clone: The same CDR3 is also encoded by other DNA sequences in this sample. The V gene is TRBV5-1, the J gene TRBJ1-6; 7 nucleotides align to TRBD1. Germline CDR1 reads SGHRS; CDR2 reads YFSETQ. There are 15 residues in the CDR3. Trimming took 0 bases from V and 7 from J; bases not matched to a gene: 4. The CDR3 DNA sequence: TGCGCCAGCAGCTTGGGGGACAGCGGGAATTCACCCCTCCACTTT. This encodes CASSLGDSGNSPLHF.

This chain connects TRBV5-5 to TRBJ1-2; no firm D call. With 4 bases removed from V and 0 bases from J, the gap between germline ends came to 19 bases. The germline V gene encodes CDR1 SGHKS and CDR2 YYEKEE (reference sequence). CDR3 size: 17 residues. The CDR3 here is CASSPMPWPEANYGYTF. DNA for the CDR3: TGTGCCAGCAGCCCGATGCCGTGGCCGGAAGCTAACTATGGCTACACCTTC.

The V and J genes are TRBV19 and TRBJ2-1; no clear D. V was trimmed by 2 bases and J by 1 base, leaving 9 bases between them. CDR1 LNHDA and CDR2 SQIVND come from the germline V gene (reference sequence). The CDR3 sequence is 15 residues long. CDR3 nucleotide sequence: TGTGCCAGTAGTATAACTGGAGATTCCTACAATGAGCAGTTCTTC. It encodes CASSITGDSYNEQFF.

V is TRBV10-2 and J is TRBJ2-3; D not resolved. V was shortened by 3 bases and J by 2 bases, with 6 bases between the two germline ends. CDR1 and CDR2 from the germline V gene are WSHSY and SAAADI. The CDR3 runs 13 residues. The CDR3: CASSDRDTDTQYF. The CDR3 coding sequence is TGCGCCAGCAGTGACAGAGACACAGATACGCAGTATTTT.

The rearrangement joins TRBV19 to TRBJ2-1, with TRBD2 matching over 7 bases. Trimming cost V 4 bases and J 12 bases; bases outside gene matches: 3. This CDR3 spans 11 amino acids. Per the germline V gene, CDR1 is LNHDA and CDR2 is SQIVND (reference sequence). For the CDR3, the DNA is TGTGCCAGTAGTAGCGGCGGGGGGCAGTTCTTC. This codes for CASSSGGGQFF.

The V and J genes are TRBV28 and TRBJ1-1; D remains ambiguous. Germline CDR1 and CDR2: MDHEN and SYDVKM. Trimming removed 6 bases from V and 4 bases from J, with 6 bases in between. The CDR3 consists of 11 residues. The CDR3 coding sequence is TGTGCCAGCAGCCACATCACTGAAGCTTTCTTT. Its protein is CASSHITEAFF. Full variable domain (outside the CDR3, taken from reference TRBV28 and TRBJ1-1): DVKVTQSSRYLVKRTGEKVFLECVQDMDHENMFWYRQDPGLGLRLIYFSYDVKMKEKGDIPEGYSVSREKKERFSLILESASTNQTSMYLCASSHITEAFFGQGTRLTVV.

This sequence joins TRBV5-1 and TRBJ1-1, with a tentative D call TRBD1 (5 bases). The CDR3 extends over 13 amino acids. Germline-derived CDR1 and CDR2 are SGHRS and YFSETQ. The V end lost 4 bases, the J end lost 5 bases, and 12 bases lay between the germline ends. The CDR3 loop is CASSPGRLTEAFF. Written as DNA, the CDR3 is TGCGCCAGCAGCCCAGGGAGGTTGACTGAAGCTTTCTTT.

The chain couples TRBV24-1 to TRBJ1-1; D unclear. The germline V gene encodes CDR1 KGHDR and CDR2 SFDVKD. Trimming pared 9 bases from V and 0 bases from J, leaving 10 bases between. This CDR3 has 13 residues. CDR3 loop: CATSDVMNTEAFF. The DNA for the CDR3 is TGTGCCACCTCGGACGTGATGAACACTGAAGCTTTCTTT.

The chain links TRBV27 to TRBJ2-2; no reliable D call. Per germline, CDR1 MNHEY and CDR2 SMNVEV (reference sequence). CDR3 length: 13 amino acids. V was clipped by 5 bases and J by 5 bases, with 9 bases between them. CDR3 loop: CASSGSGTGELFF. In DNA, the CDR3 is TGTGCCAGCAGTGGGTCTGGGACCGGGGAGCTGTTTTTT.

The rearrangement links TRBV12-5 to TRBJ1-1; no definite D call. V was clipped by 4 bases and J by 1 base, with 22 bases between them. Germline V gene data show CDR1 as LGHNT and CDR2 as FRNRAP. This CDR3 contains 18 residues. CDR3 residues: CASGSTGVNAVSNTEAFF. The CDR3, as DNA: TGTGCTAGTGGTTCCACTGGGGTTAATGCAGTTTCGAACACTGAAGCTTTCTTT. Together with reference TRBV12-5 and TRBJ1-1, the CDR3 gives the full variable domain: DARVTQTPRHKVTEMGQEVTMRCQPILGHNTVFWYRQTMMQGLELLAYFRNRAPLDDSGMPKDRFSAEMPDATLATLKIQPSEPRDSAVYFCASGSTGVNAVSNTEAFFGQGTRLTVV.

This chain connects TRBV24-1 to TRBJ1-5; the match to TRBD1 covers 10 bases. V trimming: 2 bases; J trimming: 2 bases; junction bases outside the gene matches: 2. The CDR3 covers 16 residues. Per germline, CDR1 KGHDR and CDR2 SFDVKD. The CDR3: CATSDSGTGGNQPQHF. CDR3 sequence (DNA): TGTGCCACCAGTGATTCCGGGACAGGGGGCAATCAGCCCCAGCATTTT.

The chain recombines TRBV28 with TRBJ2-7; 8 bases align to TRBD1. Per the germline V gene, CDR1 is MDHEN and CDR2 is SYDVKM. The CDR3 consists of 15 residues. The V and J ends lost 4 bases and 0 bases, in that order; junction bases with no gene match: 5. CDR3 bases: TGTGCCAGCAGTTCGGGACAGGTGCCCTCCTACGAGCAGTACTTC. As protein: CASSSGQVPSYEQYF.

The chain links TRBV11-3 to TRBJ2-1, with 10 bases matching TRBD2. Germline trimming cut 5 bases from V and 1 base from J; bases unmatched to any gene: 5. Germline values: CDR1 SGHNT, CDR2 YENEEA. This CDR3 spans 16 amino acids. The CDR3 loop reads CASSISGGSSYNEQFF. The CDR3 region has the DNA TGTGCCAGCAGCATTAGCGGGGGGAGTTCCTACAATGAGCAGTTCTTC. The complete variable domain, with remaining parts taken from reference TRBV11-3 and TRBJ2-1, reads EAGVVQSPRYKIIEKKQPVAFWCNPISGHNTLYWYLQNLGQGPELLIRYENEEAVDDSQLPKDRFSAERLKGVDSTLKIQPAELGDSAVYLCASSISGGSSYNEQFFGPGTRLTVL.

This clone was found a few times. The chain joins TRBV11-3 to TRBJ1-6, with TRBD1 matching 7 bases. V dropped 5 bases and J dropped 10; count of bases not matched to a gene: 8. CDR3 size: 14 residues. Germline V gene sequence: CDR1 SGHNT, CDR2 YENEEA. Here the CDR3 DNA reads TGTGCCAGCAGCCTGGGACAGTTGGGCTCACCCCTCCACTTT. Protein sequence: CASSLGQLGSPLHF.

The chain has TRBV19 and TRBJ1-4, with D unclear. Trimming cost V 3 bases and J 0 bases, with 8 bases left between them. The CDR3 runs 15 residues. The germline V gene encodes CDR1 LNHDA and CDR2 SQIVND (reference sequence). CDR3 coding DNA: TGTGCCAGTAGTATGAGTTCGGCAACTAATGAAAAACTGTTTTTT. Protein sequence: CASSMSSATNEKLFF.

This clone has more than one count but fewer than ten. V is TRBV19 and J is TRBJ1-1, with D unresolved. This CDR3 is built from 15 residues. CDR1 is LNHDA and CDR2 is SQIVND in the germline V gene (reference sequence). V lost 6 bases and J 0 bases, leaving 14 bases between the germline ends. The CDR3 region has the DNA TGTGCCAGTAGGAAGATCAGAGAGATGAACACTGAAGCTTTCTTT. Protein: CASRKIREMNTEAFF.

This clone occurred once. The genes are TRBV6-5 and TRBJ1-3, with D maybe TRBD1 (6 bases). The germline gives CDR1 MNHEY, CDR2 SVGAGI. Trimming left V 7 bases short and J 2 bases short, with 9 bases between. The CDR3 runs 13 residues. CDR3 DNA sequence: TGTGCCAGCAAAAGGGGGACTGGAAACACCATATATTTT. Translating gives CASKRGTGNTIYF.

The gene calls are TRBV11-3 and TRBJ2-1; 7 positions match TRBD1. Germline V lookup: CDR1 SGHNT, CDR2 YENEEA. The CDR3 is made up of 16 amino acids. Unmatched junction bases numbered 4, after V lost 1 base and J lost 1 base. The CDR3 DNA reads as TGTGCCAGCAGCTTAGCCGGGACAGCTTCCTACAATGAGCAGTTCTTC. Translation gives CASSLAGTASYNEQFF.

The rearrangement uses TRBV18 and TRBJ2-2; TRBD1 or TRBD2 may be the D gene (5 bases each). This CDR3 spans 15 amino acids. The germline V gene encodes CDR1 KGHSH and CDR2 LQKENI. V was pared by 3 bases and J by 4 bases, with 12 bases between. CDR3 sequence reads: CASSPTGTVTGELFF. The CDR3 bases are TGTGCCAGCTCACCTACCGGGACGGTCACCGGGGAGCTGTTTTTT.

The genes are TRBV28 and TRBJ1-5; a weak D match, TRBD1 (5 bases). This CDR3 comprises 17 residues. V dropped 4 bases and J dropped 1 base, with 17 bases sitting between them. Germline CDR1 is MDHEN and CDR2 is SYDVKM. The CDR3 spells CASSSPNDPGSNQPQHF. The CDR3 DNA is TGTGCCAGCAGTTCCCCTAACGACCCAGGGAGCAATCAGCCCCAGCATTTT.

The chain joins TRBV5-1 to TRBJ2-7; D gene ambiguous. Trimming cost V 3 bases and J 5 bases, with 6 bases left between them. The germline V gene has CDR1 SGHRS and CDR2 YFSETQ. The CDR3 extends over 11 amino acids. DNA for the CDR3: TGCGCCAGCAGCTCTGGTGACGAGCAGTACTTC. Translation gives CASSSGDEQYF.